The source of this T cell receptor (beta chain) is a study of T cell responses to AZD1222 COVID-19 vaccine (dated by TCRdb to about 2021). Notes on the research overall: A total of 240 or so trial participants underwent TCR sequencing, of whom roughly 210 had received two doses of AZD1222 and 26 had received two doses of the MenACWY control vaccine. Trial participants were enrolled by age into subgroups of 18-55, 56-69 and 70-plus years, and roughly 150, 30 and 60 TCR-sequenced participants, respectively, were included in these subgroups.

The time point tag for this specimen amounts to: about 28 days (+/-7) after the second vaccine dose. AZD1222 recipients with second doses at about 4 weeks or about 12 weeks were pooled, because spike-specific TCR depth and breadth did not differ between schedules. Vaccinee samples were obtained from the UK trials COV001 and COV002, which included a single-blind randomized controlled phase 2/3 trial of AZD1222 (ChAdOx1 nCoV-19) in healthy adults. Trial participant PBMC samples were collected at day 0 and day 28 after the second dose for TCRbeta chain sequencing. What the work shows at the level of the full study, not this receptor alone: CD4 TCRs associated with the vaccine covered the entire spike protein, and the dominant responses were in regions 160-218 and 743-854. Epitopes outside the regions mutated in the B.1.351 and B.1.1.7 variants were reportedly recognized by nearly half of the unique spike-specific TCRs. After two AZD1222 doses, both the breadth and the depth of spike-specific TCRs were significantly higher than at day 0 and than in MenACWY recipients. Conclusions about previously exposed vaccinees are limited because only six or seven AZD1222 recipients were SARS-CoV-2 seropositive at baseline. The 56-69-year group was small, and its depth increase did not reach significance, likely because of low power. No day 14 peak-response samples were available, so repertoires were characterized only after the peak T cell response. Participants were mostly white British, with more females than males. The authors suggested clonal diversity may have been underestimated.

The CDR3 regions of human TCRbeta chains were analyzed by immunosequencing. The published analysis was carried out like this. Repertoire TCRs were checked for matches against a reference library of SARS-CoV-2-specific TCRs that had been generated using the MIRA antigen-specificity platform. Breadth was defined as the fraction of unique TCRs that were SARS-CoV-2-associated, and depth was defined as the fraction of total T cells that were SARS-CoV-2-associated. Using the MIRA data, each spike-specific TCR was mapped to the spike region that the TCR reacts to and placed in a CD4 or CD8 class. Log10-transformed breadth and depth values were compared by one-way ANOVA with Sidak's multiple comparisons tests. The immuneACCESS repertoire file appears here via TCRdb, limited to in-frame rearrangements. These files lack a portion of the clones; in checked studies, under half of the deficit traces to unresolved V genes, and the cause of the others is not known. That table furnishes V, J and clone size, whereas the DNA furnished D and trimming. The sample table lists some 130,000 clones, about nine tenths of them with a count of one. 0.85% to 1.3% of the sample is taken by the ten largest.

As to this clone: The antigen this receptor binds is unknown. Base qualities are not at hand, and no much larger clone is one base apart.

The germline V gene (reference sequence) sets CDR1 to LGHDT and CDR2 to YNNKEL. The CDR3, cysteine through phenylalanine, is 13 amino acids long. The CDR3 DNA has 39 bases and is translated from base 1. Trimming takes 5 bases from V and 5 bases from J, and the germline ends sit 10 bases apart. Sequencing was performed on peripheral blood, taken 28 days after the second AZD1222 dose. The sequence joins TRBV3-1 (or the pseudogene TRBV3-2) to TRBJ2-1; the D segment cannot be called with confidence. The TCR comes from an adult who received the AZD1222 COVID-19 vaccine. The sequenced DNA: TGTGCCAGCAGCGACACTACCAACAATGAGCAGTTCTTC. This translates into CASSDTTNNEQFF.